The subject of this entry is one TCR beta chain. What it recognizes is unknown. The CDR3 length is 15 residues. Germline V gene data show CDR1 as KGHDR and CDR2 as SFDVKD. Trimming took 4 bases from V and 4 from J; bases not matched to a gene: 5. A second PCR, run for about 7 to 11 cycles, used a sample-barcoded 5' primer plus a J-beta primer mix. TCRdb called the 5' RACE reads again in MiXCR, with one record for every CDR3 protein. The profile covers 650,000 to 800,000 distinct CDR3 sequences, with about 51% appearing a single time and roughly 13% taken by the ten largest. The data stem from a study of blood T cells in healthy people across ages. Study outcomes and limitations: With naive T cell percentage, TCR beta diversity showed a strong correlation. There were more naive CD4+ cells and higher diversity in long-lived donors than in aged donors.

The sample taken for sequencing was blood. This sequence was found in a woman at least 80 years old in good health. The V gene is TRBV24-1, the J gene TRBJ2-5, with TRBD2 identical over 10 bases. This chain's CDR3 is CATSDPGLAAETQYF. In DNA form, the CDR3 reads TGTGCCACCAGTGACCCTGGACTAGCGGCAGAGACCCAGTACTTC.